What follows is one T cell receptor (beta chain) and its context. This CDR3 comprises 16 residues. Germline CDR1 and CDR2: GTSNPN and SVGIG (reference sequence). V lost 8 bases and J 0 bases, leaving 17 bases between the germline ends. The data were taken from a study of technical replicates of blood from several donors. The protocol was immunoSEQ multiplex PCR, while the TCRdb copy is restricted to in-frame clones and leaves out a portion. The sample holds approximately 75,000 clones, 80% to 90% seen once. The source is a human donor in good health. Some clones in this sample may be carry-over from other donors' samples. The rearrangement links TRBV30 to TRBJ2-6; tentatively, D is TRBD1 (6 bases). The sample taken for sequencing was PBMCs. The chain's CDR3 is CAVAQGSSSGANVLTF. The DNA of the CDR3 is TGTGCCGTCGCACAGGGATCGAGCTCTGGGGCCAACGTCCTGACTTTC.